A selection of T cell receptor beta chains follows, all from one sample in a study of T cell responses to AZD1222 COVID-19 vaccine. Only in-frame clones appear in the TCRdb table, and some are missing; sequencing was by immunoSEQ multiplex PCR. The sample includes approximately 100,000 clones, 85% to 90% seen only once; the top ten take approximately 3.3%. The source was peripheral blood, collected on day 0 of AZD1222 vaccination. The receptors stem from an adult in good health. The CDR3 runs from the conserved cysteine through the conserved F or W. The D gene is left open where the match is weak. Size is stated for part of the rows, as once, few or many counts, or as a class when the clone is expanded.

D	size	V	J	CDR3	DNA
-	-	TRBV6-2/TRBV6-3	TRBJ2-1	CASSSLYHNEQFF	TGTGCCAGCAGTTCCCTATACCACAATGAGCAGTTCTTC
-	-	TRBV11-3	TRBJ2-7	CASSLRGQRPDYEQYF	TGTGCCAGCAGCCTCCGGGGCCAGCGTCCCGACTACGAGCAGTACTTC
TRBD1	-	TRBV4-1	TRBJ1-4	CASSQTGVATNEKLFF	TGCGCCAGCAGCCAAACAGGGGTCGCAACTAATGAAAAACTGTTTTTT
-	-	TRBV5-1	TRBJ2-5	CASSLGSGRSSLETQYF	TGCGCCAGCAGCTTGGGGTCAGGGCGTAGTAGTTTAGAGACCCAGTACTTC
TRBD1	few	TRBV5-1	TRBJ1-3	CASSLDGQGAGNTIYF	TGCGCCAGCAGCTTGGATGGACAGGGGGCGGGAAACACCATATATTTT
-	-	TRBV19	TRBJ1-1	CASTPSRMGEAFF	TGTGCCAGTACCCCCTCGAGGATGGGTGAAGCTTTCTTT
-	once	TRBV5-1	TRBJ2-7	CASSLGGHSSYEQYF	TGCGCCAGCAGCTTGGGAGGCCATAGCTCCTACGAGCAGTACTTC
-	few	TRBV7-6	TRBJ1-2	CASSPSGGWAPHGYTF	TGTGCCAGCAGCCCTAGCGGGGGGTGGGCCCCTCACGGCTACACCTTC
-	-	TRBV27	TRBJ2-7	CASSPLLRGVNEQYF	TGTGCCAGCAGTCCCCTTCTTAGGGGCGTAAACGAGCAGTACTTC
-	-	TRBV7-9	TRBJ2-3	CASSARTDLTDTQYF	TGTGCCAGCAGCGCCCGGACAGACCTCACAGATACGCAGTATTTT
-	-	TRBV7-2	TRBJ1-1	CASSLSATLRAEAFF	TGTGCCAGCAGCTTATCGGCAACCCTTCGGGCTGAAGCTTTCTTT
-	-	TRBV7-2	TRBJ1-1	CASSPNRANTEAFF	TGTGCCAGCAGCCCGAACAGGGCGAACACTGAAGCTTTCTTT
TRBD1	-	TRBV6-2/TRBV6-3	TRBJ2-3	CASSFPAGTGGFTDTQYF	TGTGCCAGCAGTTTTCCAGCCGGGACAGGGGGATTTACAGATACGCAGTATTTT
-	-	TRBV28	TRBJ1-5	CASRPLRGVLNQPQHF	TGTGCCAGCAGACCACTGAGGGGGGTTTTGAATCAGCCCCAGCATTTT
TRBD1	-	TRBV27	TRBJ1-5	CASSKRGTGGRQPQHF	TGTGCCAGCAGTAAAAGAGGGACAGGGGGCCGGCAGCCCCAGCATTTT
-	-	TRBV9	TRBJ2-3	CASSVDVQGDTQYF	TGTGCCAGCAGCGTAGACGTTCAGGGAGATACGCAGTATTTT
TRBD2	once	TRBV18	TRBJ2-1	CASSPAGVGYEQFF	TGTGCCAGCTCACCAGCGGGGGTAGGATATGAGCAGTTCTTC
-	-	TRBV19	TRBJ1-5	CASSIAGSNQPQHF	TGTGCCAGTAGTATTGCAGGGAGCAATCAGCCCCAGCATTTT
TRBD1	-	TRBV6-5	TRBJ1-1	CASSLQGAGTEAFF	TGTGCCAGCAGTTTACAGGGGGCAGGAACTGAAGCTTTCTTT
TRBD2	-	TRBV29-1	TRBJ2-5	CSVTLTSGGGETQYF	TGCAGCGTTACCCTGACTAGCGGGGGAGGTGAGACCCAGTACTTC
-	-	TRBV5-1	TRBJ2-7	CASSLTGDSYEQYF	TGCGCCAGCAGCTTAACAGGCGACTCCTACGAGCAGTACTTC
-	-	TRBV12-3/TRBV12-4	TRBJ2-7	CASSSAASYEQYF	TGTGCCAGCAGTTCGGCAGCATCCTACGAGCAGTACTTC
TRBD1	-	TRBV2	TRBJ1-1	CASSRDRAPTEAFF	TGTGCCAGCAGCCGGGACAGGGCGCCCACTGAAGCTTTCTTT
TRBD1	-	TRBV9	TRBJ1-2	CASSVRDRVRGYTF	TGTGCCAGCAGCGTCCGGGACAGGGTACGTGGCTACACCTTC
-	-	TRBV6-5	TRBJ1-6	CASSYSRGEDSPLHF	TGTGCCAGCAGTTACTCGAGGGGTGAGGATTCACCCCTCCACTTT
TRBD1	-	TRBV6-5	TRBJ1-4	CASSRGDSSEKLFF	TGTGCCAGCAGTAGGGGGGACAGCTCTGAAAAACTGTTTTTT
-	-	TRBV29-1	TRBJ1-1	CSVEVSSNTEAFF	TGCAGCGTTGAAGTTTCATCCAACACTGAAGCTTTCTTT
-	-	TRBV19	TRBJ1-4	CASSFRSEKLFF	TGTGCCAGTAGTTTTCGCAGTGAAAAACTGTTTTTT
-	-	TRBV3-1/TRBV3-2	TRBJ1-6	CASSQDPRQRNSPLHF	TGTGCCAGCAGCCAAGATCCAAGGCAGAGAAATTCACCCCTCCACTTT
-	-	TRBV4-3	TRBJ2-2	CASSQDVGGNTGELFF	TGCGCCAGCAGCCAAGACGTGGGGGGGAACACCGGGGAGCTGTTTTTT
-	-	TRBV4-3	TRBJ1-5	CASSQGQAQPQHF	TGCGCCAGCAGCCAAGGTCAGGCTCAGCCCCAGCATTTT
-	-	TRBV4-2	TRBJ1-2	CASSQIDFAYGYTF	TGTGCCAGCAGCCAAATAGATTTTGCCTATGGCTACACCTTC
-	-	TRBV19	TRBJ2-3	CASSNSYTDTQYF	TGTGCCAGTAGTAACTCCTACACAGATACGCAGTATTTT
-	-	TRBV19	TRBJ1-4	CASSDSVTNEKLFF	TGTGCCAGTAGTGATTCGGTAACTAATGAAAAACTGTTTTTT
-	-	TRBV19	TRBJ1-5	CASSSRDYNQPQHF	TGTGCCAGTAGCAGCCGGGACTACAATCAGCCCCAGCATTTT
-	-	TRBV19	TRBJ2-7	CASSILPGRTYEQYF	TGTGCCAGTAGTATCCTCCCGGGACGGACCTACGAGCAGTACTTC
-	-	TRBV27	TRBJ1-4	CASSPRTAFNEKLFF	TGTGCCAGCAGTCCCCGGACAGCGTTTAATGAAAAACTGTTTTTT
-	-	TRBV4-1	TRBJ1-6	CASSQDLAGRTNSPLHF	TGCGCCAGCAGCCAAGATTTGGCGGGCCGAACGAATTCACCCCTCCACTTT
TRBD2	-	TRBV6-2/TRBV6-3	TRBJ2-1	CASSYSSGAGFYNEQFF	TGTGCCAGCAGTTACTCGTCGGGAGCGGGGTTCTACAATGAGCAGTTCTTC
-	-	TRBV5-1	TRBJ1-4	CASSPVATNEKLFF	TGCGCCAGCAGCCCAGTAGCAACTAATGAAAAACTGTTTTTT
-	-	TRBV29-1	TRBJ1-6	CSVLEWQNSPLHF	TGCAGCGTTTTAGAGTGGCAGAATTCACCCCTCCACTTT
-	-	TRBV18	TRBJ2-3	CASSLGQGVADTQYF	TGTGCCAGCTCATTAGGGCAGGGAGTCGCAGATACGCAGTATTTT
-	-	TRBV13	TRBJ1-2	CASSLAENYGYTF	TGTGCCAGCAGCTTAGCTGAAAACTATGGCTACACCTTC
-	-	TRBV11-3	TRBJ2-3	CASSSSGWDTDTQYF	TGTGCCAGCAGCTCGAGCGGGTGGGACACAGATACGCAGTATTTT
-	-	TRBV19	TRBJ1-1	CASTVYRAQGEAFF	TGTGCCAGCACTGTCTATAGGGCTCAGGGGGAAGCTTTCTTT
TRBD1	once	TRBV15	TRBJ1-5	CATSRGDRGLNQPQHF	TGTGCCACCAGCAGGGGAGACAGGGGGTTAAATCAGCCCCAGCATTTT
TRBD1	once	TRBV29-1	TRBJ2-7	CSVAWTGAYEQYF	TGCAGCGTTGCCTGGACAGGGGCCTACGAGCAGTACTTC
TRBD1	-	TRBV6-5	TRBJ2-3	CASRTGGADTQYF	TGTGCCAGCAGGACAGGGGGCGCGGATACGCAGTATTTT
-	few	TRBV6-2/TRBV6-3	TRBJ2-1	CASSRRGTTHNEQFF	TGTGCCAGCAGCCGTCGTGGGACAACCCACAATGAGCAGTTCTTC
-	few	TRBV6-1	TRBJ2-7	CASSELIIGGEQYF	TGTGCCAGCAGTGAACTAATCATTGGTGGGGAGCAGTACTTC
-	-	TRBV19	TRBJ1-6	CASGEIRNSPLHF	TGTGCCAGTGGGGAGATTCGGAATTCACCCCTCCACTTT
-	-	TRBV7-2	TRBJ2-6	CASSRVSGANVLTF	TGTGCCAGCAGCAGAGTCTCTGGGGCCAACGTCCTGACTTTC
TRBD2	-	TRBV7-9	TRBJ2-3	CASSLGRGGHTDTQYF	TGTGCCAGCAGCTTAGGTCGGGGGGGCCACACAGATACGCAGTATTTT
-	-	TRBV5-6	TRBJ1-3	CASSSRGTKRNTIYF	TGTGCCAGCAGCTCCCGTGGGACCAAAAGAAACACCATATATTTT
-	-	TRBV7-6	TRBJ1-1	CASSLRGTEAFF	TGTGCCAGCAGCTTACGGGGCACTGAAGCTTTCTTT
-	-	TRBV16	TRBJ1-3	CASSTPTGTSGNTIYF	TGTGCCAGCAGCACCCCGACAGGCACCTCTGGAAACACCATATATTTT
-	-	TRBV7-6	TRBJ1-1	CASSHAGTLNTEAFF	TGTGCCAGCAGCCACGCCGGGACATTGAACACTGAAGCTTTCTTT
TRBD1	-	TRBV7-2	TRBJ2-5	CASSHRGQETQYF	TGTGCCAGCAGCCACAGGGGGCAAGAGACCCAGTACTTC
-	-	TRBV5-4	TRBJ2-5	CASNGKIGGQETQYF	TGTGCCAGCAACGGGAAAATCGGGGGCCAAGAGACCCAGTACTTC
TRBD1	-	TRBV28	TRBJ2-5	CASSPQGAQETQYF	TGTGCCAGCAGCCCACAGGGGGCCCAAGAGACCCAGTACTTC